What follows describes a single T cell receptor (beta chain). Its matching antigen is unknown. MiXCR, applied by TCRdb to the RT-PCR reads, yields one record per CDR3 protein. This table has hundreds of thousands of distinct CDR3 sequences, around 14% appearing once. The CDR3 spans 16 residues. V shed 0 bases and J shed 2 bases, with 15 bases lying between them. CDR1 SQVTM and CDR2 ANQGSEA come from the germline V gene. These data are taken from a study of response to subunit inactivated influenza vaccine. Study findings and constraints: It was suggested by the authors that few new T cells are recruited by each seasonal influenza vaccination.

The gene calls are TRBV29-1 and TRBJ2-3; tentative D call: TRBD1 (5 bases). This clonotype originated in a man aged 50 or older who received an inactivated influenza vaccine. Sequencing was performed on PBMCs from blood, taken 14 days before vaccination. The CDR3 sequence is CSVEEGRAGITDTQYF. Written as DNA, the CDR3 is TGCAGCGTTGAAGAGGGTAGGGCAGGGATCACAGATACGCAGTATTTT.